This T cell receptor beta chain was sequenced in a study of cytomegalovirus exposure and HLA in healthy donors. This clone is a singleton in its sample. What it recognizes is unknown. Whole-study findings and limits: Presence/absence analyses rested on an assumption that sequencing depth was roughly uniform across donors.

This CDR3 comprises 14 residues. V was clipped by 0 bases and J by 2 bases, with 7 bases between them. The V gene's germline CDR1 is SGHRS and CDR2 YFSETQ. A multiplex PCR was run with 60 Vbeta primers and 13 Jbeta primers. Clones were read by immunoSEQ multiplex PCR, and TCRdb kept only the in-frame ones, dropping some. Among roughly 200,000 clones listed, 75% to 90% were seen once. Sequenced: PBMCs. This clonotype originated in a young man in good health and CMV-seronegative. This chain uses TRBV5-1 with TRBJ2-3; TRBD2 might be the D (6 bases). In nucleotides, the CDR3 is TGCGCCAGCAGCTTGGCGGACTACACAGATACGCAGTATTTT. Translating it yields CASSLADYTDTQYF.